Below are 3 T cell receptor beta chains sequenced from a single sample in a study of T cells in Graves' hyperthyroidism and ophthalmopathy (dated by TCRdb to the late 2010s). The receptor library was made with multiplex PCR. Instrument used: Illumina HiSeq 2000. TCR beta CDR3 regions were amplified from RNA transcripts. For the first round of RT-PCR on the TCR CDR3, the HTBI primer set was used together with the Qiagen OneStep RT-PCR kit. TCRdb itself trimmed the public reads at Q25 with fastp, ran MiXCR and retained productive beta chains. CDR3 protein sequences are deduplicated, and each keeps its most common genes and DNA. The sample table holds 400,000 to 600,000 distinct CDR3 sequences, of which roughly 20% were seen once. The ten largest clones add up to more than 25% of the sample. Sequencing was done on a sample of blood. Receptors originate from a man younger than 35 with Graves' hyperthyroidism.

There are many counts of this clonotype. The chain uses TRBV12-3 or TRBV12-4 and TRBJ2-7; the match to TRBD2 covers 10 bases. The CDR3 has 16 amino acids. Losses at the gene ends were 2 bases for V and 1 base for J; bases not matched to a gene: 5. Here the CDR3 reads CASSLYKRGGSYEQYF. CDR3 nucleotides: TGTGCCAGCAGTTTATACAAGCGGGGGGGATCCTACGAGCAGTACTTC.

This clonotype has ten or more counts. The chain recombines TRBV7-8 with TRBJ2-5, with D unclear. This CDR3 has 15 residues. CDR1 and CDR2 (germline): SGHVS, FQNEAQ. The V end was cut by 5 bases, the J end by 3 bases, with 16 bases between. CDR3 loop: CASSPTTRSEETQYF. CDR3 coding DNA: TGTGCCAGCAGCCCAACCACACGGTCTGAAGAGACCCAGTACTTC.

V and J are TRBV18 and TRBJ2-7; possible D gene TRBD2, 6 bases. V shed 6 bases and J shed 2 bases, with 14 bases lying between them. Germline loops: CDR1 KGHSH, CDR2 LQKENI. The CDR3 is made up of 14 amino acids. The CDR3 coding sequence is TGTGCCAGCTCTCTTGGGGGGATCACCTACGAGCAGTACTTC. This gives the protein CASSLGGITYEQYF.